The 12 T cell receptor beta chains reported below all come from one sample, sequenced in a study of tumor and adjacent non-tumor tissue in lung cancer. This sample's RNA came from whole unsorted tissue. The library came from three nested PCR rounds adapted from ARM-PCR protocols. TCRdb re-derived calls from the multiplex PCR reads in MiXCR, one entry per CDR3 protein. Of more than 90,000 distinct CDR3 sequences listed, around 64% were seen once; the top ten hold approximately 16%. The specimen was lung tumor tissue. These receptors were collected from a man between 60 and 75 years old with non-small cell lung cancer.

As for this clonotype: This could be a read error, since a much larger clone is one nucleotide away. J is TRBJ1-6 and V is TRBV11-2; D ambiguous. The CDR3 has 14 residues. The V and J ends lost 3 bases and 7 bases respectively, with 10 bases between them. From germline, CDR1 is SGHAT and CDR2 FQNNGV. Written as DNA, the CDR3 is TGTGCCAGCAGCTTGGGGTTCGGGAATTCACCCCTCCACTTT. This sequence encodes CASSLGFGNSPLHF.

Concerning this clonotype: This may stem from a read error, because a much larger clone lies one nucleotide away. The J gene is TRBJ1-1, the V gene TRBV6-5; 9 positions agree with TRBD1. The CDR3 loop spans 14 amino acids. The V segment lost 4 bases and the J segment 4 bases; nucleotides outside the gene matches: 4. Germline CDR1 and CDR2: MNHEY and SVGAGI. DNA for the CDR3: TGTGCCAGCAGTTCCATGACAGGGGGCACTGAAGCTTTCTTT. Translated: CASSSMTGGTEAFF.

On this clonotype itself: At one of its ends the junction is not consistent with the germline gene, which may arise from a read error. CDR3 nucleotides: TGTGCCGGCAGACCCCTCCGAGACAAACACACAGATACGCAGTATTTT. Protein sequence: CAGRPLRDKHTDTQYF. J is TRBJ2-3 and V is TRBV6-2 or TRBV6-3; no reliable D call. There are 16 residues in the CDR3. The germline V gene has CDR1 MNHEY and CDR2 SVGEGT.

This clonotype was picked up one time. This chain uses TRBV7-9 with TRBJ2-7; 7 bases agree with TRBD1. From germline, CDR1 is SEHNR and CDR2 FQNEAQ (reference sequence). The CDR3 is 18 residues long. Trimming removed 5 bases from V and 4 bases from J; junction bases left unmatched: 20. CDR3 region: CASSQVITDRLPFYEQYF. The CDR3 region has the DNA TGTGCCAGCAGCCAAGTCATCACGGACAGGCTACCATTTTACGAGCAGTACTTC.

A note on this clonotype: Since the CDR3 does not end with the conserved phenylalanine or tryptophan, this likely comes from a read error. V gene TRBV11-2 combines with J gene TRBJ2-7; 9 positions match TRBD1. CDR1 and CDR2 from the germline V gene are SGHAT and FQNNGV. The CDR3 is 16 residues long. DNA of the CDR3: TGTGCCAGCAGCCTAGTCCTCGGACAGGGGAGCTACGTGCAGTACTCC. Translated, it gives CASSLVLGQGSYVQYS.

The rearrangement links TRBV4-2 to TRBJ2-2, with no clear D. Germline CDR1 is LGHNA and CDR2 is YNFKEQ. The V end was cut by 2 bases, the J end by 12 bases, with 7 bases between. The CDR3 covers 11 residues. CDR3 sequence reads: CASSQTSQLFF. CDR3 in DNA: TGTGCCAGCAGCCAAACGTCGCAGCTGTTTTTT.

This chain uses TRBV6-6 with TRBJ2-7; no clear D. Germline loops: CDR1 MNHNY, CDR2 SVGAGI (reference sequence). This CDR3 has 12 amino acids. Trimming took 5 bases from V and 8 from J, leaving 13 bases between them. The CDR3 spells CASSNNVGKQYF. The DNA for the CDR3 is TGTGCCAGCAGTAATAACGTGGGGAAGCAGTACTTC.

About this clonotype: This may be a read error, as it is one base from a much larger clone. The rearrangement links TRBV6-5 to TRBJ2-7; D is uncertain. Germline CDR1 reads MNHEY; CDR2 reads SVGAGI. The CDR3 is made up of 14 amino acids. The CDR3 loop is CVSRPGSGFYEQYF. The CDR3 nucleotides are TGTGTCAGCAGGCCCGGGTCTGGGTTTTACGAGCAGTACTTC.

A note on this clonotype: A junction boundary mismatches the germline segment, possibly from a read error. The rearrangement links TRBV20-1 to TRBJ2-1; tentative D call: TRBD2 (6 bases). The CDR3 extends over 14 amino acids. Germline assignment: CDR1 DFQATT and CDR2 SNEGSKA (reference sequence). CDR3 nucleotides: TGCAGTGTTAGAGACCTAGCGCATTACATTGAGCAGTTCTTC. This codes for CSVRDLAHYIEQFF.

As concerns this clonotype: One end of the junction does not line up with germline, which may come from a read error. V is TRBV6-2 or TRBV6-3 and J is TRBJ2-1; 8 bases are shared with TRBD2. Germline V lookup: CDR1 MNHEY, CDR2 SVGEGT. The CDR3 sequence is 16 residues long. CDR3 residues: CASSFEREYTYNEQFF. DNA of the CDR3: TGTGCCAGCAGTTTCGAGCGGGAGTACACCTATAATGAGCAGTTCTTC.

The rearrangement links TRBV4-2 to TRBJ2-7; unclear D gene. Germline values: CDR1 LGHNA, CDR2 YNFKEQ. CDR3 length equals 13 residues. The CDR3 spells CVSSSTYSGEQYF. The CDR3 DNA reads TGTGTAAGCAGCTCAACTTACTCGGGCGAGCAGTACTTC.

This clonotype was seen many times. A junction end diverges from the germline sequence, so it may reflect a read error. V gene TRBV11-2 combines with J gene TRBJ2-3, with 8 bases fitting TRBD2. The V gene's germline CDR1 is SGHAT and CDR2 FQNNGV. CDR3 length: 15 residues. This CDR3 is CACSLPGLDTDTQYF. In DNA, the CDR3 is TGTGCCTGCAGCTTACCGGGACTAGACACAGATACGCAGTATTTT.